This T cell receptor (beta chain) was profiled in a study of spatial heterogeneity in lung cancer. Overall study context: Among detected sequences, beta-chain ones consistently exceeded alpha-chain ones in number. Whole-study findings and limits: Compared with follow-up, resection was when ubiquitous expanded tumor TCRs appeared in blood more.

Sample time point: sample taken at primary tumor resection. Sequencing was performed on whole RNA extracted from tumor and nontumor lung tissue, or from frozen PBMC, and the material was left unsorted. There were roughly 78 donors, all of them untreated patients with early-stage non-small cell lung cancer. TCRdb reprocessed the 5' RACE reads with MiXCR, giving one entry per CDR3 protein. Of about 38,000 distinct CDR3 sequences in the sample, 4% to 6% were seen once. Germline V lookup: CDR1 DFQATT, CDR2 SNEGSKA (reference sequence). V was pared by 6 bases and J by 1 base, with 8 bases of the junction left unmatched. CDR3 length equals 16 residues. This clonotype was recorded at least ten times. Its antigen remains unknown.

The sequences come from PBMCs, collected at surgery. V gene TRBV20-1 combines with J gene TRBJ2-2; 10 nucleotides line up with TRBD1. The clonotype originates from a female donor with early-stage non-small cell lung cancer. For the CDR3, the DNA is TGCAGTGCCCCACCGGGACAGGGGTTGAACACCGGGGAGCTGTTTTTT. It specifies CSAPPGQGLNTGELFF.